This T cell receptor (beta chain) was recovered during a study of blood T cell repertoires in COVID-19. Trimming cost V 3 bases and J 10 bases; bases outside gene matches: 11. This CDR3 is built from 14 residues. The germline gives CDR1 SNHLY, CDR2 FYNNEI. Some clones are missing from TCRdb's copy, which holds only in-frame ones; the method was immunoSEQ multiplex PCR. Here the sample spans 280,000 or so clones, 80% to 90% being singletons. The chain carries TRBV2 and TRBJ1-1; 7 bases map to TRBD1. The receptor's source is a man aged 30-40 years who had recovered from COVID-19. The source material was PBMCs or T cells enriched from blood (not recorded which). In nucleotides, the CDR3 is TGTGCCAGCAGTGAGGGTCAAGACAGGGTTCTAGCTTTCTTT. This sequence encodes CASSEGQDRVLAFF.